This T cell receptor (beta chain) was profiled in a study of graft-versus-host responses after intestinal transplantation. Study overall: Tacrolimus and steroids were given for about 3 years to all recipients after anti-thymocyte globulin induction.

From germline, CDR1 is MNHNY and CDR2 SVGAGI (reference sequence). CDR3 length equals 15 residues. V gave up 5 bases and J gave up 3 bases, with 17 bases separating them. As for this clone: Its antigen is as yet unknown.

Overall study results and limits: There were GvH clones found in recipient marrow, and some of them appeared first in ileum or blood.

The method was immunoSEQ multiplex PCR; TCRdb's version includes in-frame clones alone and lacks a portion of them. The sample records more than 85,000 clones, 90% to 95% being singletons. The chain has TRBV6-6 and TRBJ2-7, with D possibly matching TRBD1 (5 bases). The material sequenced was unstimulated CD8+ T cells sorted from spleen or lymph node cells, taken before intestinal transplant. The TCR comes from a human donor who received an intestinal transplant. The CDR3 spells CASSPGFGHLYEQYF. In DNA, the CDR3 is TGTGCCAGCAGTCCCGGATTCGGACACCTCTACGAGCAGTACTTC.